The 5 T cell receptor beta chains in this list originate from one sample, sequenced in a study of blood T cell repertoires in COVID-19. The assay was immunoSEQ multiplex PCR, and TCRdb's table has in-frame clones only and misses some. Here the sample spans around 32,000 clones, approximately 93% being singletons. The sequenced material came from peripheral blood. Receptor source: a male donor with active COVID-19.

V gene TRBV5-1 combines with J gene TRBJ1-6; no reliable D call. CDR1 SGHRS and CDR2 YFSETQ come from the germline V gene. The CDR3 contains 15 residues. V was cut by 1 base and J by 4 bases, with 9 bases left in between. The CDR3 here is CASSLSENYNSPLHF. The CDR3 DNA is TGCGCCAGCAGCTTGTCAGAAAATTATAATTCACCCCTCCACTTT.

The J gene is TRBJ2-3, the V gene TRBV5-1, with 9 bases lining up with TRBD2. CDR3 size: 17 residues. CDR1 SGHRS and CDR2 YFSETQ come from the germline V gene. After removal of 4 bases from V and 2 bases from J, the junction contained 11 bases not matched to a gene. CDR3 residues: CASSPRGPSGATDTQYF. The CDR3 bases are TGCGCCAGCAGCCCCCGCGGGCCTAGCGGGGCCACAGATACGCAGTATTTT.

Turning to this clone: Different DNA sequences within this sample yield the same CDR3. The J gene is TRBJ1-3, the V gene TRBV7-2; D remains ambiguous. V dropped 1 base and J dropped 0 bases, with 13 bases sitting between them. Looked up from germline, CDR1 is SGHTA and CDR2 is FQGNSA. This CDR3 spans 17 amino acids. The CDR3 coding sequence is TGTGCCAGCAGCTTAGAGTCAGGATTTCTCTCTGGAAACACCATATATTTT. Encoded protein: CASSLESGFLSGNTIYF.

The chain has TRBV14 and TRBJ2-2; D remains ambiguous. Germline V gene sequence: CDR1 SGHDN, CDR2 FVKESK. The CDR3 totals 16 residues. Between the trimmed V and J ends, which lost 4 bases and 6 bases, there was a span of 18 bases. The CDR3 spells CASSPWRRSLAGELFF. In DNA form, the CDR3 reads TGTGCCAGCAGCCCGTGGCGGAGAAGTTTGGCCGGGGAGCTGTTTTTT. Using reference TRBV14 and TRBJ2-2 for the parts outside the CDR3, the full variable domain is EAGVTQFPSHSVIEKGQTVTLRCDPISGHDNLYWYRRVMGKEIKFLLHFVKESKQDESGMPNNRFLAERTGGTYSTLKVQPAELEDSGVYFCASSPWRRSLAGELFFGEGSRLTVL.

The table lists this clone with a few counts. This chain joins TRBV15 and TRBJ1-2; D gene ambiguous. The germline gives CDR1 LNHNV, CDR2 YYDKDF (reference sequence). The length of the CDR3 is 13 residues. V lost 0 bases, J lost 5 bases, and 7 bases lay in between. CDR3 amino acids: CATSRENSYGYTF. The CDR3 bases are TGTGCCACCAGCAGAGAGAACAGTTATGGCTACACCTTC.